What follows are 13 T cell receptor beta chains derived from one specimen sequenced in a study of cytomegalovirus exposure and HLA in healthy donors. Profiled with immunoSEQ multiplex PCR; TCRdb holds only in-frame clones, not every one. Here the sample spans 300,000 to 450,000 clones, approximately 90% being singletons. Sequencing was carried out using PBMCs. The source of these receptors is a woman younger than 35 in good health and CMV-seronegative.

The chain combines TRBV2 with TRBJ2-1, with D possibly TRBD2 on 7 matching bases. Deletions cut 3 bases from V and 0 bases from J, with 18 bases between. The CDR3 loop spans 18 amino acids. The germline V gene encodes CDR1 SNHLY and CDR2 FYNNEI. The CDR3 sequence is CASSDDVTGGPSYNEQFF. The CDR3 DNA reads TGTGCCAGCAGTGACGACGTTACGGGGGGCCCCTCCTACAATGAGCAGTTCTTC. The variable domain in full, completed from reference TRBV2 and TRBJ2-1, reads EPEVTQTPSHQVTQMGQEVILRCVPISNHLYFYWYRQILGQKVEFLVSFYNNEISEKSEIFDDQFSVERPDGSNFTLKIRSTKLEDSAMYFCASSDDVTGGPSYNEQFFGPGTRLTVL.

Only a few counts were recorded for this clone. The chain employs TRBV6-6 and TRBJ2-4; D gene ambiguous. The germline V and J ends were trimmed by 8 bases and 0 bases, with 8 bases remaining between them. Per germline, CDR1 MNHNY and CDR2 SVGAGI (reference sequence). The CDR3 has 13 residues. CDR3 sequence (DNA): TGTGCCAGCTCCTCGGGAGCCAAAAACATTCAGTACTTC. It codes for CASSSGAKNIQYF.

This chain links TRBV7-9 with TRBJ2-3, with D possibly being TRBD1 (6 bases). Germline CDR1 is SEHNR and CDR2 is FQNEAQ (reference sequence). The CDR3 is 14 residues long. Trimming took off 6 bases at V and 2 bases at J, with 12 bases between the two ends. The CDR3 DNA sequence: TGTGCCAGCAGGGAACAGGGTCCCACAGATACGCAGTATTTT. Translated, it gives CASREQGPTDTQYF.

The V and J genes are TRBV18 and TRBJ2-7, with TRBD2 matching 8 bases. The CDR3 sequence is 14 residues long. Germline V gene data show CDR1 as KGHSH and CDR2 as LQKENI. V was pared by 5 bases and J by 6 bases, with 9 bases of the junction left unmatched. The CDR3 spells CASSSVGRGGEQYF. For the CDR3, the DNA is TGTGCCAGCTCATCGGTCGGGAGGGGAGGCGAGCAGTACTTC. Based on the CDR3 plus reference TRBV18 and TRBJ2-7, the full variable domain is NAGVMQNPRHLVRRRGQEARLRCSPMKGHSHVYWYRQLPEEGLKFMVYLQKENIIDESGMPKERFSAEFPKEGPSILRIQQVVRGDSAAYFCASSSVGRGGEQYFGPGTRLTVT.

The J gene is TRBJ1-6, the V gene TRBV27; D is possibly TRBD1 (5 bases). Per the germline V gene, CDR1 is MNHEY and CDR2 is SMNVEV (reference sequence). Trimming left V 7 bases short and J 3 bases short, with 19 bases between. The CDR3 length is 17 residues. CDR3 in amino acids: CASTPGATAFYNSPLHF. Here the CDR3 DNA reads TGTGCCAGCACCCCTGGGGCCACAGCATTCTATAATTCACCCCTCCACTTT.

The V call is TRBV6-5, the J call TRBJ1-1; D perhaps matches TRBD1 (5 bases). Trimming took off 6 bases at V and 5 bases at J, with 13 bases between the two ends. This CDR3 region has 13 residues. The V gene's germline CDR1 is MNHEY and CDR2 SVGAGI. The CDR3 region is CASSGGTGTEAFF. The CDR3, as DNA: TGTGCCAGCAGCGGGGGGACCGGGACTGAAGCTTTCTTT.

The chain combines TRBV27 with TRBJ2-7, with 11 positions matching TRBD1. The CDR3 spans 15 residues. Germline V gene data show CDR1 as MNHEY and CDR2 as SMNVEV (reference sequence). V gave up 5 bases and J gave up 3 bases; unmatched junction bases: 6. The chain's CDR3 is CASSNRTGGGYEQYF. As DNA, the CDR3 is TGTGCCAGCAGTAACCGGACAGGGGGCGGCTACGAGCAGTACTTC.

This clone has just one count. V is TRBV9 and J is TRBJ2-3; perhaps TRBD1 as D (5 bases). Germline V lookup: CDR1 SGDLS, CDR2 YYNGEE. The germline V and J ends were trimmed by 2 bases and 0 bases, with 16 bases remaining between them. CDR3 size: 17 residues. CDR3 coding DNA: TGTGCCAGCAGCGTTGGGCCCTACAGGAACAGCACAGATACGCAGTATTTT. It codes for CASSVGPYRNSTDTQYF.

The chain links TRBV7-9 to TRBJ1-2, with D perhaps matching TRBD1 (6 bases). The germline V gene has CDR1 SEHNR and CDR2 FQNEAQ (reference sequence). CDR3 length: 15 amino acids. Between the trimmed V and J ends, which lost 3 bases and 8 bases, there was a span of 19 bases. The CDR3 is CASSFPSGVRRGYTF. CDR3 in DNA: TGTGCCAGCAGCTTCCCCTCAGGGGTTCGAAGGGGCTACACCTTC.

This chain connects TRBV30 to TRBJ1-3; D gene unclear. The V end was cut by 0 bases, the J end by 0 bases, with 12 bases between. CDR3 length equals 16 residues. CDR1 and CDR2 from the germline V gene are GTSNPN and SVGIG (reference sequence). For the CDR3, the DNA is TGTGCCTGGAGTGTACGGGCGGCGGGCTCTGGAAACACCATATATTTT. Translated, it gives CAWSVRAAGSGNTIYF.

The rearrangement uses TRBV18 and TRBJ2-7; TRBD2 matches at 7 bases. The V gene's germline CDR1 is KGHSH and CDR2 LQKENI. The J segment lost 3 bases and the V segment lost 5 bases, leaving 7 bases of the junction unmatched. There are 14 residues in the CDR3. CDR3 coding DNA: TGTGCCAGCTCAAGTACCGGCGGGAGCTACGAGCAGTACTTC. It is translated as CASSSTGGSYEQYF.

The chain has TRBV27 and TRBJ2-3, with a weak D call TRBD2 (6 bases). Germline V gives CDR1 MNHEY, CDR2 SMNVEV (reference sequence). V was cut by 4 bases and J by 2 bases, with 13 bases left in between. The CDR3 totals 15 residues. The CDR3 is CASSSNRDFTDTQYF. CDR3 in DNA: TGTGCCAGCAGTTCCAACCGGGACTTCACAGATACGCAGTATTTT.

The gene calls are TRBV6-1 and TRBJ2-5; weak D call: TRBD1 (5 bases). This CDR3 has 14 residues. Trimming left V 7 bases short and J 2 bases short, with 14 bases between. CDR1 and CDR2 (germline): MNHNS, SASEGT. The CDR3, as DNA: TGTGCCAGCAAAAGGACATTATCACAAGAGACCCAGTACTTC. Amino acids: CASKRTLSQETQYF.